This T cell receptor beta chain was documented in a study of control samples from healthy donors and cancer patients. The CDR3 contains 15 residues. Germline CDR1 and CDR2: SGHDN and FVKESK. The trim removed 0 bases at V and 6 bases at J, leaving 5 bases unmatched. Measured with immunoSEQ multiplex PCR; TCRdb has only the in-frame clones, and not every one. The sample shows tens of thousands of clones, almost 96% of them seen only once. The chain uses TRBV14 and TRBJ2-7, with 10 bases matching TRBD2. The source is a woman aged 25 to 39 in good health. The sequencing input was blood. DNA for the CDR3: TGTGCCAGCAGCCAAGATGTATTAGCGGGAGGCGAGCAGTACTTC. Its translation is CASSQDVLAGGEQYF.